Listed here are 9 T cell receptor beta chains from one sample, sequenced in a study of CD8+CD57+ T cells in acquired aplastic anemia. The use of genomic DNA as template underpinned the TCR beta VDJ and CDR3 profiling. From the reads, TCRdb called clonotypes with MiXCR, one entry per CDR3 protein. The table records some 70,000 distinct CDR3 sequences, 54% of them present only once. Input material: sorted CD4+, CD8+, or CD8+CD57+ T cells (not recorded which) from PBMCs. These receptors were collected from a human donor in good health, serving as a control.

This clonotype was recorded many times. V usage is TRBV4-1 and J usage is TRBJ1-2, with D maybe TRBD1 (6 bases). This CDR3 region has 14 residues. The V gene lost 0 bases and the J gene lost 8 bases, with 13 bases spanning the gap. The germline gives CDR1 MGHRA, CDR2 YSYEKL. The DNA of the CDR3 is TGCGCCAGCAGCCAAGATCGGGGGGCGGGAGGCTACACCTTC. It is translated as CASSQDRGAGGYTF.

The J gene is TRBJ2-7, the V gene TRBV7-9; D is ambiguous. CDR1 is SEHNR and CDR2 is FQNEAQ in the germline V gene (reference sequence). The CDR3 totals 14 residues. Trimming pared 5 bases from V and 3 bases from J, leaving 14 bases between. CDR3 region: CASSPRAVGYEQYF. Here the CDR3 DNA reads TGTGCCAGCAGCCCTAGGGCGGTAGGCTACGAGCAGTACTTC. Based on the CDR3 plus reference TRBV7-9 and TRBJ2-7, the full variable domain is DTGVSQNPRHKITKRGQNVTFRCDPISEHNRLYWYRQTLGQGPEFLTYFQNEAQLEKSRLLSDRFSAERPKGSFSTLEIQRTEQGDSAMYLCASSPRAVGYEQYFGPGTRLTVT.

The rearrangement links TRBV27 to TRBJ1-1; D not resolved. The CDR3 is 13 amino acids. CDR1 and CDR2 (germline): MNHEY, SMNVEV (reference sequence). Trimming took 2 bases from V and 0 from J, leaving 4 bases between them. CDR3 sequence (DNA): TGTGCCAGCAGTTTAGGGATGAACACTGAAGCTTTCTTT. Translating gives CASSLGMNTEAFF.

Regarding this clonotype: The junction shows a germline mismatch at one end, possibly a read error. The chain joins TRBV15 to TRBJ2-5, with D possibly being TRBD1 or TRBD2 (6 bases each). CDR1 LNHNV and CDR2 YYDKDF come from the germline V gene (reference sequence). The CDR3 sequence is 15 residues long. The CDR3 spells CATSIDTSPPIGGPF. The CDR3 nucleotides read TGTGCCACCAGCATTGACACAAGCCCCCCTATTGGGGGGCCCTTC.

This clonotype showed up just once. The V and J genes are TRBV20-1 and TRBJ2-5; 9 bases line up with TRBD1. The CDR3 is made up of 12 amino acids. Germline V gene sequence: CDR1 DFQATT, CDR2 SNEGSKA (reference sequence). Trimming removed 6 bases from V and 5 bases from J; junction bases left unmatched: 4. Written as DNA, the CDR3 is TGCAGTGCCCCTGACAGGGGGGAGACCCAGTACTTC. Amino acids: CSAPDRGETQYF.

The gene calls are TRBV10-3 and TRBJ1-6; D may be TRBD1 (6 bases). There are 13 residues in the CDR3. The V gene lost 6 bases and the J gene lost 7 bases, with 10 bases spanning the gap. Germline V gene data show CDR1 as ENHRY and CDR2 as SYGVKD. In DNA, the CDR3 is TGTGCCATCAGCGAGGGGGGGAATTCACCCCTCCACTTT. As protein: CAISEGGNSPLHF.

This rearrangement joins TRBV19 to TRBJ1-2; 8 bases map to TRBD1. The CDR3 has 14 amino acids. From germline, CDR1 is LNHDA and CDR2 SQIVND (reference sequence). After removal of 5 bases from V and 5 bases from J, the junction contained 7 bases not matched to a gene. CDR3 loop: CASSSPGQVYGYTF. The CDR3 nucleotides read TGTGCCAGTAGTTCACCGGGACAGGTTTATGGCTACACCTTC.

There are many counts of this clonotype. J is TRBJ2-7 and V is TRBV27; weak D call: TRBD1 (5 bases). Germline V gives CDR1 MNHEY, CDR2 SMNVEV (reference sequence). The V gene lost 3 bases and the J gene lost 2 bases, with 11 bases spanning the gap. CDR3 length: 14 amino acids. In DNA, the CDR3 is TGTGCCAGCAGTTTTGTAGGGGCAACCTACGAGCAGTACTTC. This sequence encodes CASSFVGATYEQYF.

The chain links TRBV13 to TRBJ1-5; 9 nucleotides agree with TRBD1. The junction had 7 bases not matched to a gene; V was cut back by 3 bases and J by 7 bases. CDR1 is PRHDT and CDR2 is FYEKMQ in the germline V gene (reference sequence). This CDR3 has 15 residues. The CDR3 DNA reads TGTGCCAGCAGCTTGGAGGGACAGGGAGGGCAGCCCCAGCATTTT. Translating it yields CASSLEGQGGQPQHF.